The rows below give T cell receptor beta chains drawn from one sample of a study of cytomegalovirus exposure and HLA in healthy donors. The table came from immunoSEQ multiplex PCR; TCRdb's copy has only in-frame clones and leaves some out. The table records around 97,000 clones, around 72% of them present only once. The source material was PBMCs. Receptor source: a man aged 35-49 years in good health and CMV-seronegative. Both conserved end residues are part of each CDR3. A D gene is named only where the DNA matches it firmly. The size of a clone is reported for some rows only, either as once, few or many, or as a class for expanded clones.

>TRBD1|TRBJ2-7|TRBV29-1|NA
CSVPPKDRVPVSYEQYF
TGCAGCGTACCGCCGAAGGACAGGGTCCCTGTCTCCTACGAGCAGTACTTC
>TRBD1|TRBJ1-4|TRBV29-1|NA
CSATGVGEKLFF
TGCAGCGCCACAGGGGTGGGAGAAAAACTGTTTTTT
>NA|TRBJ2-7|TRBV29-1|NA
CSVEAGTYEQYF
TGCAGCGTTGAGGCGGGGACCTACGAGCAGTACTTC
>NA|TRBJ1-1|TRBV5-1|once
CASSFTNTEAFF
TGCGCCAGCAGCTTTACTAACACTGAAGCTTTCTTT
>TRBD1|TRBJ1-5|TRBV5-6|few
CASSLGGQGFRHQPQHF
TGTGCCAGCAGTTTGGGGGGACAGGGGTTCCGACATCAGCCCCAGCATTTT
>NA|TRBJ1-2|TRBV9|once
CASSVEQQLAYGYTF
TGTGCCAGCAGCGTAGAACAGCAGCTTGCCTATGGCTACACCTTC
>NA|TRBJ1-1|TRBV29-1|few
CSVVIPNTEAFF
TGCAGCGTTGTCATTCCGAACACTGAAGCTTTCTTT
>NA|TRBJ2-7|TRBV4-1|NA
CASSHLTARGGTNYEQYF
TGCGCCAGCAGCCATCTTACTGCCAGGGGTGGGACTAACTACGAGCAGTACTTC
>NA|TRBJ2-4|TRBV7-9|NA
CASRGLAKNIQYF
TGTGCCAGCAGGGGACTAGCCAAAAACATTCAGTACTTC
>TRBD2|TRBJ2-5|TRBV7-2|NA
CASSEGVRGGLETQYF
TGTGCCAGCTCTGAGGGGGTGCGGGGGGGCCTGGAGACCCAGTACTTC
>NA|TRBJ2-5|TRBV7-9|once
CASSAYTGTQETQYF
TGTGCCAGCAGCGCCTATACAGGTACCCAAGAGACCCAGTACTTC
>NA|TRBJ2-7|TRBV6-5|once
CASSYSSAQYSYEQYF
TGTGCCAGCAGTTACTCGAGCGCTCAGTACTCCTACGAGCAGTACTTC
>TRBD1|TRBJ2-5|TRBV7-9|NA
CASSLGDRYQETQYF
TGTGCCAGCAGCTTAGGGGACAGGTACCAAGAGACCCAGTACTTC
>TRBD2|TRBJ2-5|TRBV18|NA
CASSPPPGTSGIPETQYF
TGTGCCAGCTCACCACCTCCCGGGACTAGCGGTATCCCCGAGACCCAGTACTTC
>NA|TRBJ1-1|TRBV5-6|NA
CASSVTRNTEAFF
TGTGCCAGCAGCGTAACGAGGAACACTGAGGCTTTCTTT
>NA|TRBJ2-3|TRBV6-4|NA
CASSEPKRTSTDTQYF
TGTGCCAGCAGTGAACCCAAGCGGACTAGCACAGATACGCAGTATTTT
>TRBD1|TRBJ2-5|TRBV5-1|NA
CASSLAGTGEETQYF
TGCGCCAGCAGCTTGGCCGGGACAGGAGAAGAGACCCAGTACTTC
>TRBD1|TRBJ1-5|TRBV18|NA
CASSLTAGQVNQPQHF
TGTGCCAGCTCACTAACAGCGGGACAGGTCAATCAGCCCCAGCATTTT
>TRBD2|TRBJ2-1|TRBV7-2|NA
CASSLVRLAGRSYNEQFF
TGTGCCAGCAGCTTAGTTCGGCTAGCGGGCCGATCCTACAATGAGCAGTTCTTC
>NA|TRBJ2-5|TRBV4-1|NA
CASSQRGLTQETQYF
TGCGCCAGCAGCCAAAGGGGATTGACTCAAGAGACCCAGTACTTC
>NA|TRBJ1-2|TRBV6-6|NA
CASSSGADYGYTF
TGTGCCAGCAGCTCAGGGGCCGACTATGGCTACACCTTC
>NA|TRBJ1-4|TRBV5-1|once
CASSPGRVGEKLFF
TGCGCCAGCTCACCGGGCAGGGTAGGCGAAAAACTGTTTTTT
>TRBD1|TRBJ1-1|TRBV7-9|NA
CASSWTGGDAEAFF
TGTGCCAGCAGCTGGACAGGGGGGGACGCTGAAGCTTTCTTT
>NA|TRBJ1-3|TRBV7-8|NA
CAAGNSGNTIYF
TGTGCTGCGGGCAACTCTGGAAACACCATATATTTT
>NA|TRBJ1-1|TRBV7-6|few
CASSPSGMNTEAFF
TGTGCCAGCAGCCCCAGCGGAATGAACACTGAAGCTTTCTTT
>NA|TRBJ2-1|TRBV13|NA
CASSLFAYNEQFF
TGTGCCAGCAGCTTATTTGCGTACAATGAGCAGTTCTTC